The entry that follows covers one T cell receptor (beta chain) sequence. Its cognate antigen is unknown. Autoimmune disease history or systemic immunosuppression led to patient exclusion. Blood was sampled at baseline, cycle 4 day 1, and cycle 7 day 1. Assay used: immunoSEQ multiplex PCR; TCRdb lists only in-frame clones, some missing. Among 20,000 to 30,000 clones, just over 90% were seen once, and the ten largest hold about 47%. The data were obtained in a study of OX40 agonist ivuxolimab in advanced cancers. The study, taken as a whole, reports: Relatively little clonal expansion, among the lowest observed, appeared in partial responders at 0.1-3.0 mg/kg.

CDR3 length equals 16 residues. Trimming left V 3 bases short and J 0 bases short, with 11 bases between. In germline, CDR1 is MNHNS, CDR2 SASEGT. The sequences come from CD4+ or CD8+ T cells sorted from blood, collected in a trial of the OX40 agonist ivuxolimab. The receptor's source is an adult with an advanced solid tumor such as melanoma, head and neck, liver or kidney cancer. This chain links TRBV6-1 with TRBJ1-4, with D possibly being TRBD1 (6 bases). Here the CDR3 reads CASSEAQGSTNEKLFF. Written as DNA, the CDR3 is TGTGCCAGCAGTGAGGCACAGGGTTCAACTAATGAAAAACTGTTTTTT.